This T cell receptor beta chain comes out of a study of blood T cells in healthy people across ages. This clonotype has a handful of counts. Its specificity is unknown. Findings and limits, study-wide: TCR beta diversity was tightly associated with the proportion of naive T cells.

The CDR3 totals 15 residues. CDR1 is LGHDT and CDR2 is YNNKEL in the germline V gene (reference sequence). V lost 7 bases, J lost 3 bases, and 9 bases stayed unmatched. Ten milliliters of peripheral blood were drawn from each donor. The use of a sample-barcoded 5' primer and a J-beta primer mix characterized a second PCR of about 7 to 12 cycles. Each cDNA molecule was tagged by a template-switch adaptor with 12 random nucleotides. TCRdb used MiXCR to reprocess the 5' RACE reads, holding one entry per CDR3 protein. The sample shows about 1,500,000 distinct CDR3 sequences, roughly 30% of them seen only once.

The TCR comes from a woman aged 25 to 39 in good health. Sequences were obtained from blood. V gene TRBV3-1 combines with J gene TRBJ1-1, with 9 bases fitting TRBD1. CDR3 DNA sequence: TGTGCCAGCACCGCCGGGACAGGGACCTACACTGAAGCTTTCTTT. Its translation is CASTAGTGTYTEAFF. Full variable domain (missing parts from reference TRBV3-1 and TRBJ1-1): DTAVSQTPKYLVTQMGNDKSIKCEQNLGHDTMYWYKQDSKKFLKIMFSYNNKELIINETVPNRFSPKSPDKAHLNLHINSLELGDSAVYFCASTAGTGTYTEAFFGQGTRLTVV.